This T cell receptor (beta chain) derives from a study of identical twins (dated by TCRdb to the mid-2010s). Turning to the overall study: To test whether fetal clonotypes persist, this study deep-sequenced TCR alpha and beta repertoires from monozygotic twins, from unrelated adults of various ages, and from cord blood. Replicate twin experiments were performed at different times using different library preparation protocols to rule out contamination. Findings and caveats that apply to the study as a whole: A weaker excess of twin sharing was found in beta out-of-frame sequences because the signal-to-noise ratio was lowered by fewer shared sequences. Zero-insertion analyses could be partly confounded by invariant T cells such as MAIT and iNKT, though diverse VJ usage argued against such confounding for most clonotypes. Abundant cord blood beta clonotypes had fewer insertions, young adult naive repertoires showed a similar but weaker trend, and memory repertoires showed no such trend. Out-of-frame TCR alpha sequences shared between twins showed an excess of low generation-probability sequences compared with coincidental sharing between unrelated individuals. Recombination models systematically underestimated out-of-frame TCR alpha sharing in monozygotic twins but agreed with sharing between unrelated individuals. Because the same donors could not be followed over many years, the conclusions depended on cross-sectional statistical analysis.

The protocol used for the library was 5' RACE. Sequencing took place on an Illumina HiSeq 2000. A universal primer binding site was introduced by template switching, and a unique molecular identifier was present in the final cDNA, enabling accurate counting of TCR cDNA molecules. Specific primers in the conserved constant-segment region were used to synthesize first-strand cDNA for the TCR alpha and beta chains. To control for contamination, every cDNA library was double barcoded, receiving both a SMART-Mk sample barcode and Illumina barcodes. Two successive PCR steps introduced TruSeq adapter sequences along with Illumina sample barcodes. TCR alpha and beta cDNA libraries were sequenced on the Illumina HiSeq platform with custom primers. The authors' pipeline ran thus. MiGEC was used to process raw reads and extract unique molecular identifiers, and MiXCR was used to find CDR3 positions. For each individual, recombination models were inferred using an EM algorithm with the repgenHMM and IGoR tools. Shared clonotype analysis was performed with the tcR package in R, normalizing sharing by the product of cloneset sizes. To study raw recombination without the effects of thymic and clonal selection, out-of-frame nonproductive sequences were analyzed. TCRdb reprocessing: public reads trimmed at Q25 with fastp, clones called with MiXCR, in-frame beta chains kept. Every distinct CDR3 protein forms one entry, paired with its most common genes and DNA. The V and J calls, along with clone size, are taken from TCRdb and not from the paper's own processing. The sample records about 730,000 distinct CDR3 sequences, 21% of which are singletons. The top ten hold 4% to 5.5% of the sample.

This clonotype was counted a few times. Which antigen it targets is not known. The sample holds no much larger clone one base away, and base qualities are not on file. Deletion took 6 bases off V and 7 bases off J, with a span of 17 bases between the germline ends. The CDR3 sequence holds 14 residues, the cysteine and phenylalanine included. Only the CDR3 part of the read is kept: 42 bases, read in frame from the first base. CDR1 and CDR2 were assigned from the germline V gene as SGHRS and YFSETQ. Only healthy Caucasian donors were included. Three pairs of female monozygotic twins, all aged roughly 18 to 29 years, were included in the twin cohort. The RNA used for TCR libraries was isolated from peripheral blood mononuclear cells. The data also belong to a second study, concerning T cells expressing NK-cell markers. Looking at the second paper: TCR beta-chain repertoires were profiled in sorted CD3+CD56+NKG2C+, CD3+CD56+NKG2C- and CD3+CD56-NKG2C+ T-cell subsets from seven or eight donors. Among the eight sequenced donors, seven were HCMV-seropositive and one was HCMV-seronegative. In several experiments an anti-gammadeltaTCR antibody was added to restrict sorting to alphabetaTCR-expressing T cells. In five to seven donors, the dominant CD3+CD56+NKG2C+ clonotypes were found to rank among the top 10 CD8+ clonotypes and to make up about 1.0-7.0% of CD8+ T cells. Those dominant clonotypes were again the most abundant among CD3+CD56-NKG2C+ cells in four donors, at 28.3-60.1%. Whether the expanded NKG2C-expressing T cell clones were specific for HCMV antigens remained unclear. The eight sequenced donors were randomly selected healthy volunteers, three men and five women. HCMV-specific IgG was detected in serum with a commercial ELISA kit to determine HCMV serostatus. For over 5 donors, bulk peripheral blood T-cell repertoires were also sequenced from unsorted PBMC. MIGEC handled demultiplexing of the reads and grouping by UMI, while MiTCR was used to assemble and quantify clonotypes. To remove erroneous sequences, TCR cDNA sequences were retained only when supported by two or more reads. Downstream repertoire analysis used the tcR package, and clonotypes were matched across fractions by CDR3 nucleotide sequence plus V segment. Antigen specificity was annotated against VDJdb with VDJmatch, allowing one amino acid substitution in CDR3.

This sequence originates from a woman aged 18-29 years in good health. The sequence is built from TRBV5-1 and TRBJ2-1; TRBD2 is perhaps the D gene, given 5 matching bases. Sequencing input: PBMCs. The CDR3 reads as follows: CASTREAVANEQFF. The DNA reads as follows: TGCGCCAGCACCCGAGAAGCGGTCGCGAATGAGCAGTTCTTC.